The 21 T cell receptor beta chains below all came from one sample that was sequenced in a study of CD8 T cells in ankylosing spondylitis. Study outcomes and limitations: Ankylosing spondylitis blood seemed to carry a telltale TCR beta motif made of roughly eight highly homologous variants.

These receptors have no known antigen. TCRdb called the 5' RACE reads again in MiXCR, with one record for every CDR3 protein. The repertoire holds approximately 400,000 distinct CDR3 sequences, with more than 15% as singletons. Sequencing used blood, either unsorted or a sorted T cell fraction (not recorded which). These receptors all come from a male donor with ankylosing spondylitis.

In its sample, this clonotype was seen a few times. The chain joins TRBV29-1 to TRBJ2-5; 7 nucleotides match TRBD2. Germline CDR1 reads SQVTM; CDR2 reads ANQGSEA. J gave up 3 bases and V 4 bases, and 8 bases lay outside the gene matches. The length of the CDR3 is 14 residues. The CDR3 spells CSVAFSGREETQYF. CDR3 nucleotide sequence: TGCAGCGTTGCGTTCTCAGGGAGGGAAGAGACCCAGTACTTC.

V usage is TRBV3-1 and J usage is TRBJ2-1, with 8 bases aligning to TRBD2. Trimming cost V 1 base and J 15 bases; bases outside gene matches: 8. This CDR3 region has 13 residues. Germline V gene data show CDR1 as LGHDT and CDR2 as YNNKEL (reference sequence). The DNA for the CDR3 is TGTGCCAGCAGCCAAGGGGTTACTAGCGGAATGTTCTTC. It specifies CASSQGVTSGMFF.

The chain couples TRBV28 to TRBJ1-5; D unclear. V lost 5 bases and J 5 bases, leaving 4 bases between the germline ends. Germline V gene data show CDR1 as MDHEN and CDR2 as SYDVKM. The CDR3 totals 11 residues. The CDR3 here is CASSEDQPQHF. CDR3 in DNA: TGTGCCAGCAGTGAAGATCAGCCCCAGCATTTT.

This clonotype was counted between two and nine times. This rearrangement joins TRBV20-1 to TRBJ2-1; D gene uncertain. V lost 1 base to trimming and J lost 8 bases, with 9 bases between them. CDR3 size: 12 residues. Germline values: CDR1 DFQATT, CDR2 SNEGSKA (reference sequence). The CDR3 DNA is TGCAGTGCTAGAGGGGTGGCGCATGAGCAGTTCTTC. Encoded protein: CSARGVAHEQFF.

This sequence joins TRBV6-2 or TRBV6-3 and TRBJ2-3; D is possibly TRBD2 (5 bases). The CDR3 is 13 residues long. Germline values: CDR1 MNHEY, CDR2 SVGEGT. V was trimmed by 2 bases and J by 6 bases, leaving 9 bases between them. The CDR3 reads CASSYTRRDTQYF. The CDR3 DNA follows: TGTGCCAGCAGTTACACCCGGAGGGATACGCAGTATTTT.

The rearrangement uses TRBV11-2 and TRBJ2-7; weak D call: TRBD1 (6 bases). The germline V and J ends were trimmed by 3 bases and 0 bases, with 9 bases remaining between them. This CDR3 is 14 amino acids long. The germline CDR1 and CDR2 sequences are SGHAT and FQNNGV. The CDR3 nucleotides read TGTGCCAGCAGCTTCCTCAGGGGCTCCTACGAGCAGTACTTC. Translating gives CASSFLRGSYEQYF.

This clonotype has a handful of counts. V and J are TRBV12-3 or TRBV12-4 and TRBJ2-5, with a possible D match to TRBD2 (6 bases). V shed 6 bases and J shed 4 bases, with 15 bases lying between them. CDR3 length equals 14 residues. The CDR3 sequence is CASSRGISGETQYF. In DNA form, the CDR3 reads TGTGCCAGCAGCCGAGGTATTAGCGGAGAGACCCAGTACTTC.

This clonotype was seen a few times. The gene calls are TRBV7-9 and TRBJ2-7, with D possibly called TRBD1 or TRBD2 (6 bases each). The CDR3 is 15 residues long. Trimming stripped 5 bases from V and 2 bases from J, with 16 bases between. Germline loops: CDR1 SEHNR, CDR2 FQNEAQ (reference sequence). CDR3 residues: CASSPPGAGAYEQYF. CDR3 bases: TGTGCCAGCAGCCCCCCGGGGGCAGGGGCCTACGAGCAGTACTTC.

The CDR3 here is CAIRAGTGSYEQYF. For the CDR3, the DNA is TGTGCCATCAGAGCGGGAACGGGAAGCTACGAGCAGTACTTC. The chain combines TRBV10-3 with TRBJ2-7, with 7 bases matching TRBD2. Germline CDR1 and CDR2: ENHRY and SYGVKD. Germline trimming cut 6 bases from V and 3 bases from J; bases unmatched to any gene: 8. The CDR3 runs to 14 residues.

A few counts support this clonotype. The chain is built from TRBV27 and TRBJ2-1, with a weak D call TRBD1 (6 bases). CDR1 is MNHEY, CDR2 SMNVEV, per germline (reference sequence). The CDR3 consists of 15 residues. Trimming left V 5 bases short and J 10 bases short, with 21 bases between. For the CDR3, the DNA is TGTGCCAGCAGTCCCTGGGGGCCAGGGTCAGTCGAGCAGTTCTTC. Translation gives CASSPWGPGSVEQFF.

The table lists this clonotype with a few counts. Written as DNA, the CDR3 is TGTGCCAGCAGTGAATACGTGGGAGGGCAGTATTTT. It yields the protein CASSEYVGGQYF. The chain employs TRBV6-1 and TRBJ2-3, with a weak D call TRBD2 (6 bases). The V gene's germline CDR1 is MNHNS and CDR2 SASEGT. The V end was cut by 2 bases, the J end by 11 bases, with 11 bases between. The CDR3 extends over 12 amino acids.

The chain is built from TRBV3-1 and TRBJ2-1, with no clear D. V shed 1 base and J shed 8 bases, with 6 bases lying between them. Per germline, CDR1 LGHDT and CDR2 YNNKEL (reference sequence). The CDR3 loop spans 12 amino acids. DNA for the CDR3: TGTGCCAGCAGCCAAGTGAAGGATGAGCAGTTCTTC. Translated, it gives CASSQVKDEQFF.

This clonotype was observed at least ten times. The rearrangement joins TRBV5-8 to TRBJ1-1, with unresolved D. This CDR3 spans 15 amino acids. Trimming cost V 4 bases and J 1 base, with 14 bases left between them. In germline, CDR1 is SGHTS, CDR2 YDEGEE. The CDR3 bases are TGTGCCAGCAGCCGAAGAGTGAGCCAGAACACTGAAGCTTTCTTT. Translation: CASSRRVSQNTEAFF.

This clonotype was found many times. This chain links TRBV29-1 with TRBJ2-1; perhaps TRBD1 as D (5 bases). CDR1 and CDR2 from the germline V gene are SQVTM and ANQGSEA. This CDR3 is 12 amino acids long. Trimming stripped 6 bases from V and 9 bases from J, with 15 bases between. CDR3 in DNA: TGCAGCGTCCCGTCTCAGGGAACTGAGCAGTTCTTC. Its protein product is CSVPSQGTEQFF.

The chain joins TRBV2 to TRBJ1-1; D unresolved. Germline V gives CDR1 SNHLY, CDR2 FYNNEI. CDR3 length: 13 residues. V lost 1 base and J lost 4, with 7 bases in between. The DNA for the CDR3 is TGTGCCAGCAGTGAAGAACAGCGCACTGAAGCTTTCTTT. It specifies CASSEEQRTEAFF.

The rearrangement joins TRBV6-2 or TRBV6-3 to TRBJ2-1; TRBD1 aligns across 9 bases. This CDR3 spans 15 amino acids. Germline trimming cut 11 bases from V and 1 base from J; bases unmatched to any gene: 9. CDR1 MNHEY and CDR2 SVGEGT come from the germline V gene. The CDR3 bases are TGTGCCTCCACGACAGGGGGACGGTCCTACAATGAGCAGTTCTTC. This encodes CASTTGGRSYNEQFF.

This chain links TRBV4-1 with TRBJ1-3, with 8 bases identical to TRBD1. The CDR3 contains 15 residues. The germline CDR1 and CDR2 sequences are MGHRA and YSYEKL. V shed 0 bases, J shed 5 bases, and the junction held 3 bases outside the gene matches. In DNA form, the CDR3 reads TGCGCCAGCAGCCAAGAAGGACAGGGAAGAAACACCATATATTTT. This encodes CASSQEGQGRNTIYF.

This clonotype has a handful of counts. The chain combines TRBV18 with TRBJ2-5; TRBD1 might be the D (6 bases). Germline assignment: CDR1 KGHSH and CDR2 LQKENI. Trimming removed 3 bases from V and 1 base from J, with 9 bases in between. There are 14 residues in the CDR3. The CDR3 bases are TGTGCCAGCTCACCGCAGGGGCTCCAAGAGACCCAGTACTTC. Protein: CASSPQGLQETQYF.

This clonotype was picked up a small number of times. The V gene is TRBV29-1, the J gene TRBJ1-2; tentatively, D is TRBD1 (5 bases). This CDR3 contains 12 residues. Trimming stripped 2 bases from V and 7 bases from J, with 11 bases between. Germline V gives CDR1 SQVTM, CDR2 ANQGSEA. This CDR3 reads CSVEWGVFGYTF. CDR3 in DNA: TGCAGCGTTGAATGGGGGGTATTTGGCTACACCTTC.

This sequence joins TRBV4-1 and TRBJ2-7, with D possibly being TRBD1 (6 bases). CDR3 length: 16 residues. The ends were cut back, 4 bases at V and 3 bases at J, with 19 bases in the middle. Germline V gene lookup returns CDR1 MGHRA and CDR2 YSYEKL. The chain's CDR3 is CASSLNSPGHSYEQYF. The CDR3 DNA is TGCGCCAGCAGCCTGAACTCTCCGGGACACAGCTACGAGCAGTACTTC.

The sample holds a few counts of this clonotype. This chain connects TRBV2 to TRBJ2-5, with 10 bases lining up with TRBD1. The length of the CDR3 is 11 residues. Germline assignment: CDR1 SNHLY and CDR2 FYNNEI. The ends lost 11 bases at V and 5 bases at J; junction bases unmatched: 2. CDR3 sequence (DNA): TGTGCCGGGACAGGGGTGGAGACCCAGTACTTC. It encodes CAGTGVETQYF.